The 11 T cell receptor beta chains below come from one sample, sequenced in a study of T cell clonality in common variable immunodeficiency. The repertoire was sequenced with immunoSEQ multiplex PCR; TCRdb's copy has only in-frame clones and lacks some. Listed for the sample are around 50,000 clones, none seen a single time. Sequencing was performed on peripheral blood mononuclear cells. These receptors were collected from a person between 18 and 69 years old in good health.

This clone has ten or more counts. CDR3 residues: CASVKPGSGNTIYF. The part of the CDR3 DNA that was read is TGTGCCAGCGTAAAACCAGGCTCTGGAAACACC. The chain couples TRBV7-2 to TRBJ1-3; D is uncertain. The CDR3 end falls 3 residues outside the read, so it is completed with the germline J gene. Per germline, CDR1 SGHTA and CDR2 FQGNSA. This CDR3 has 14 residues. Trimming took 8 bases from V and 0 from J, leaving 11 bases between them.

At least ten counts were recorded for this clone. With the read ending 3 residues before the CDR3 end, the germline J gene is used to fill in that end. The chain joins TRBV19 to TRBJ1-5; D might be TRBD1 (5 bases). The CDR3 has 15 residues. V lost 6 bases and J lost 2, with 14 bases in between. Looked up from germline, CDR1 is LNHDA and CDR2 is SQIVND (reference sequence). The CDR3 sequence: CASRKQAWGNQPQHF. CDR3 bases read: TGTGCCAGTAGGAAACAGGCATGGGGCAATCAGCCC.

In this sample, this clone turned up many times. The read stops 3 residues short of the end of the CDR3; the missing end is completed from the germline J gene. V and J are TRBV4-2 and TRBJ2-7; D is undetermined. In germline, CDR1 is LGHNA, CDR2 YNFKEQ. CDR3 length: 13 residues. V shed 0 bases and J shed 4 bases, with 7 bases lying between them. The CDR3 region is CASSQDRDYEQYF. The covered CDR3 bases are TGTGCCAGCAGCCAAGACAGAGATTACGAG.

This clone was counted at least ten times. The CDR3 extends 3 residues past the end of the read, so its final part is completed from the germline J gene. This chain connects TRBV6-1 to TRBJ1-5; 7 bases align to TRBD1. This CDR3 is 16 amino acids long. The germline V gene encodes CDR1 MNHNS and CDR2 SASEGT. The V gene end was trimmed by 1 base and the J gene end by 6 bases; junction bases not matched to a gene: 9. The CDR3 protein is CASSEGFQGEGQPQHF. Incomplete CDR3 DNA: TGTGCCAGCAGTGAAGGCTTTCAGGGGGAGGGTCAGCCC.

This clone was recorded many times. CDR3 protein: CSARLAGGPRTDTQYF. The covered CDR3 bases are TGCAGTGCTCGACTAGCGGGAGGGCCGAGGACAGATACG. V gene TRBV20-1 combines with J gene TRBJ2-3; the match to TRBD2 covers 14 bases. The CDR3 goes on 3 residues after the read ends, and that part is filled in from the germline J gene. The CDR3 is made up of 16 amino acids. Germline V gene lookup returns CDR1 DFQATT and CDR2 SNEGSKA (reference sequence). V shed 5 bases, J shed 3 bases, and the junction held 7 bases outside the gene matches.

This clone was recorded many times. The read stops 3 residues short of the end of the CDR3; the missing end is completed from the germline J gene. The chain joins TRBV28 to TRBJ1-5; 7 bases agree with TRBD1. The V segment lost 3 bases and the J segment 9 bases; nucleotides outside the gene matches: 8. CDR3 size: 14 residues. Germline CDR1 is MDHEN and CDR2 is SYDVKM. The part of the CDR3 DNA that was read is TGTGCCAGCAGTTTCTCGGGACAGTATTCGCCC. Protein: CASSFSGQYSP. The full CDR3 reads CASSFSGQYSPQHF. Variable domain in full (rest from reference TRBV28 and TRBJ1-5): DVKVTQSSRYLVKRTGEKVFLECVQDMDHENMFWYRQDPGLGLRLIYFSYDVKMKEKGDIPEGYSVSREKKERFSLILESASTNQTSMYLCASSFSGQYSPQHFGDGTRLSIL.

This clone was counted many times. The read comes to an end 3 residues before the CDR3 does, leaving the germline J gene to fill in the end. The rearrangement uses TRBV7-9 and TRBJ1-2; unclear D gene. The CDR3 sequence is 14 residues long. Between the trimmed V and J ends, which lost 5 bases and 4 bases, there was a span of 14 bases. Germline loops: CDR1 SEHNR, CDR2 FQNEAQ (reference sequence). CDR3 bases read: TGTGCCAGCAGCGACTTAAAGCATCTCTATGGC. This sequence encodes CASSDLKHLYG. The whole CDR3 reads CASSDLKHLYGYTF.

This clone has at least ten counts. Sequencing ends 3 residues short of the CDR3 end; the germline J gene provides the rest. The chain carries TRBV19 and TRBJ2-6; D remains ambiguous. Trimming left V 5 bases short and J 5 bases short, with 7 bases between. CDR1 and CDR2 (germline): LNHDA, SQIVND (reference sequence). The CDR3 contains 13 residues. The CDR3 DNA, read in part, is TGTGCCAGTAGTCGTGTCTGGGCCAACGTC. It translates to CASSRVWANV. The CDR3 as a whole reads CASSRVWANVLTF.

Ten or more counts support this clone. The read ends 3 residues before the CDR3 terminus; that terminus is restored from the germline J gene. The chain is built from TRBV7-2 and TRBJ2-5, with 9 bases lining up with TRBD1. V was pared by 5 bases and J by 4 bases, with 8 bases of the junction left unmatched. Germline V lookup: CDR1 SGHTA, CDR2 FQGNSA. The CDR3 covers 15 residues. The CDR3 loop reads CASSLDRGEGETQYF. CDR3 DNA (partial): TGTGCCAGCAGCCTCGACAGGGGGGAGGGAGAGACC.

This clone was seen repeatedly, ten times or more. The read falls 3 residues short of the CDR3 end, and the missing part is taken from the germline J gene. The chain combines TRBV20-1 with TRBJ1-5; D unresolved. Germline CDR1 is DFQATT and CDR2 is SNEGSKA (reference sequence). This CDR3 has 13 amino acids. V was trimmed by 5 bases and J by 5 bases, leaving 13 bases between them. The DNA read from the CDR3 is TGCAGTGCTGGGCTTCACACGGATCAGCCC. Residues: CSAGLHTDQP. The CDR3 as a whole reads CSAGLHTDQPQHF.

This clone was seen repeatedly, ten times or more. The CDR3 extends 3 residues past the end of the read, so its final part is completed from the germline J gene. This sequence joins TRBV29-1 and TRBJ1-2; 12 nucleotides line up with TRBD1. The CDR3 runs 13 residues. Germline V gene data show CDR1 as SQVTM and CDR2 as ANQGSEA. The CDR3 loop is CSARGQGAGGYTF. The CDR3 DNA, read in part, is TGCAGCGCCAGGGGACAGGGGGCAGGCGGC.